The TCR beta chain under discussion was sequenced for a study of beta chain features in type 1 diabetes. Findings of the study overall: Insertions at VDJ junctions were less frequent in type 1 diabetes patients. These patients also deleted more nucleotides at the same junctions.

Remarks on this clone: Its antigen remains unknown.

The CDR3 totals 16 residues. V dropped 4 bases and J dropped 3; count of bases not matched to a gene: 8. Germline CDR1 reads SGHNT; CDR2 reads YYREEE (reference sequence). Purity of each sorted population was above 95%. The study reverse transcribed the entire isolated RNA, so it sequenced expressed TCRB transcripts. Some clones are missing from TCRdb's copy, which holds only in-frame ones; the method was immunoSEQ multiplex PCR. The sample includes hundreds of thousands of clones, roughly 15% of them seen just once. The TCR sequence derives from a woman between 18 and 30 years old in good health. The specimen was naive CD4+ T cells from blood. The chain is built from TRBV5-4 and TRBJ2-2, with 8 bases fitting TRBD1. CDR3 nucleotide sequence: TGTGCCAGCAGCCGGGGACAGGCCCTATACACCGGGGAGCTGTTTTTT. Residues: CASSRGQALYTGELFF.